These 14 T cell receptor beta chains came from one sample sequenced in a study of OX40 agonist ivuxolimab in advanced cancers. Libraries were built with the immunoSEQ multiplex PCR assay. The table comes from immuneACCESS by way of TCRdb, which keeps in-frame sequences with V and J called. Part of the clones is missing from these tables; in studies checked, under half for an unresolved V gene and the rest for unknown reasons. For this sample the table gives around 79,000 clones, of which approximately 91% were detected only once. Together, the top ten hold roughly 0.72% of the sample. The sample here was CD4+ or CD8+ T cells sorted from blood, taken in a trial of the OX40 agonist ivuxolimab. The source of these receptors is an adult with an advanced solid tumor such as melanoma, head and neck, liver or kidney cancer.

The V call is TRBV5-1, the J call TRBJ1-2, with D unresolved. The CDR3 consists of 13 residues. Germline lookup yields CDR1 SGHRS and CDR2 YFSETQ. Trimming cost V 2 bases and J 3 bases, with 8 bases left between them. The CDR3 DNA reads TGCGCCAGCAGCTTATCTGGCGACTATGGCTACACCTTC. Residues: CASSLSGDYGYTF.

The chain uses TRBV5-1 and TRBJ2-1; 8 nucleotides line up with TRBD1. The germline CDR1 and CDR2 sequences are SGHRS and YFSETQ. CDR3 length equals 15 residues. V dropped 4 bases and J dropped 6; count of bases not matched to a gene: 9. The CDR3 sequence is CASSQDRGHFNEQFF. CDR3 nucleotide sequence: TGCGCCAGCAGCCAAGACAGGGGACACTTCAATGAGCAGTTCTTC.

This clone was seen once. The chain joins TRBV11-2 to TRBJ2-7, with 11 bases fitting TRBD1. The CDR3 sequence is 15 residues long. Germline CDR1 reads SGHAT; CDR2 reads FQNNGV. Unmatched junction bases numbered 2, after V lost 4 bases and J lost 0 bases. The CDR3 loop reads CASSWTGGISYEQYF. DNA for the CDR3: TGTGCCAGCAGCTGGACAGGGGGCATCTCCTACGAGCAGTACTTC.

This chain joins TRBV9 and TRBJ2-5; D is ambiguous. This CDR3 is built from 15 residues. Between the trimmed V and J ends, which lost 0 bases and 2 bases, there was a span of 11 bases. Germline V gene data show CDR1 as SGDLS and CDR2 as YYNGEE. CDR3 amino acids: CASSVAIGTQETQYF. The CDR3 DNA is TGTGCCAGCAGCGTAGCGATAGGTACTCAAGAGACCCAGTACTTC.

V gene TRBV5-1 combines with J gene TRBJ2-7; D perhaps matches TRBD1 (5 bases). Germline assignment: CDR1 SGHRS and CDR2 YFSETQ. This CDR3 contains 13 residues. Between the trimmed V and J ends, which lost 6 bases and 0 bases, there was a span of 10 bases. Here the CDR3 DNA reads TGCGCCAGCAACCCGGACAACTCCTACGAGCAGTACTTC. Translation: CASNPDNSYEQYF.

CDR3 in amino acids: CASSKGARETQYF. The CDR3 DNA follows: TGTGCCAGTAGTAAGGGGGCCAGGGAGACCCAGTACTTC. This chain uses TRBV19 with TRBJ2-5, with TRBD1 matching over 7 bases. This CDR3 is 13 amino acids long. The junction had 4 bases not matched to a gene; V was cut back by 4 bases and J by 5 bases. Germline assignment: CDR1 LNHDA and CDR2 SQIVND (reference sequence).

This chain connects TRBV29-1 to TRBJ2-1; D is ambiguous. V shed 3 bases and J shed 5 bases, with 8 bases lying between them. Germline CDR1 is SQVTM and CDR2 is ANQGSEA. The CDR3 contains 12 residues. CDR3 bases: TGCAGCGTTGATATAGGGCACAATGAGCAGTTCTTC. The encoded protein is CSVDIGHNEQFF.

The V call is TRBV2, the J call TRBJ2-7; D remains unclear. The CDR3 spans 12 residues. The germline gives CDR1 SNHLY, CDR2 FYNNEI. V lost 4 bases and J lost 5, with 9 bases in between. The DNA for the CDR3 is TGTGCCAGCAGTGCCGATCGGAACGAGCAGTACTTC. Translation: CASSADRNEQYF. The full variable domain, with the rest looked up from reference TRBV2 and TRBJ2-7, is EPEVTQTPSHQVTQMGQEVILRCVPISNHLYFYWYRQILGQKVEFLVSFYNNEISEKSEIFDDQFSVERPDGSNFTLKIRSTKLEDSAMYFCASSADRNEQYFGPGTRLTVT.

V is TRBV29-1 and J is TRBJ1-1; D possibly corresponds to TRBD1 (5 bases). From germline, CDR1 is SQVTM and CDR2 ANQGSEA. V lost 4 bases and J lost 0, with 12 bases in between. The CDR3 has 14 residues. The CDR3 spells CSVGDGALNTEAFF. The CDR3 DNA reads TGCAGCGTTGGGGACGGAGCCCTGAACACTGAAGCTTTCTTT.

The V gene is TRBV11-2, the J gene TRBJ1-2; D gene uncertain. CDR1 SGHAT and CDR2 FQNNGV come from the germline V gene. V lost 1 base, J lost 2 bases, and 5 bases lay in between. CDR3 size: 13 residues. The CDR3 sequence is CASSLGGNYGYTF. CDR3 in DNA: TGTGCCAGCAGCTTAGGGGGAAACTATGGCTACACCTTC.

The rearrangement joins TRBV18 to TRBJ2-5, with D perhaps matching TRBD1 (5 bases). Germline lookup yields CDR1 KGHSH and CDR2 LQKENI. The CDR3 spans 13 residues. Deletions cut 6 bases from V and 2 bases from J, with 10 bases between. CDR3 in amino acids: CASSSHRQETQYF. The CDR3 DNA is TGTGCCAGCTCTTCCCACAGGCAAGAGACCCAGTACTTC.

The count of this clone is one. This chain connects TRBV5-1 to TRBJ2-3; TRBD2 is a possible D gene (6 bases). The length of the CDR3 is 15 residues. The V end was cut by 2 bases, the J end by 1 base, with 11 bases between. Per the germline V gene, CDR1 is SGHRS and CDR2 is YFSETQ. CDR3 in DNA: TGCGCCAGCAGCTTAAGGACTACCCGCACAGATACGCAGTATTTT. Amino acid sequence: CASSLRTTRTDTQYF.

As regards this clone: Other nucleotide sequences from this sample produce the same CDR3. The chain joins TRBV20-1 to TRBJ1-1; no clear D gene. Germline-derived CDR1 and CDR2 are DFQATT and SNEGSKA (reference sequence). Trimming shortened V by 7 bases and J by 1 base, and 7 bases separated the two germline ends. The CDR3 runs to 11 residues. CDR3: CSETRNTEAFF. The CDR3 nucleotides are TGCAGTGAGACACGGAACACTGAAGCTTTCTTT.

This chain uses TRBV6-1 with TRBJ2-3, with D uncertain. Trimming cost V 2 bases and J 0 bases, with 18 bases left between them. The germline gives CDR1 MNHNS, CDR2 SASEGT. The CDR3 consists of 18 residues. CDR3 DNA sequence: TGTGCCAGCAGTGAATCTCTTGGGCAGGCAACTAGCACAGATACGCAGTATTTT. It yields the protein CASSESLGQATSTDTQYF.